Each of the 30 T cell receptor beta chains below was sequenced from the same sample in a study of blood T cell repertoires in COVID-19. Some clones are missing from TCRdb's copy, which holds only in-frame ones; the method was immunoSEQ multiplex PCR. The sample lists 400,000 to 450,000 clones, about nine tenths occurring once. The specimen sequenced was peripheral blood. The receptors shown here come from a woman between 40 and 55 years old with COVID-19, enrolled during active disease.

This sequence joins TRBV10-3 and TRBJ2-1; 7 bases align to TRBD1. V trimming: 6 bases; J trimming: 4 bases; junction bases outside the gene matches: 6. This CDR3 contains 14 residues. Germline CDR1 is ENHRY and CDR2 is SYGVKD. CDR3 bases: TGTGCCATCAGAGGGGGACAGCTATACAATGAGCAGTTCTTC. Amino acids: CAIRGGQLYNEQFF.

The rearrangement uses TRBV5-5 and TRBJ1-4, with D perhaps matching TRBD1 (5 bases). Trimming shortened V by 5 bases and J by 4 bases, and 15 bases separated the two germline ends. The CDR3 loop spans 15 amino acids. CDR1 SGHKS and CDR2 YYEKEE come from the germline V gene (reference sequence). The CDR3, as DNA: TGTGCCAGCAGTCCCCGGGGGACGGTTAATGAAAAACTGTTTTTT. Encoded protein: CASSPRGTVNEKLFF. The complete variable domain, with remaining parts taken from reference TRBV5-5 and TRBJ1-4, reads DAGVTQSPTHLIKTRGQQVTLRCSPISGHKSVSWYQQVLGQGPQFIFQYYEKEERGRGNFPDRFSARQFPNYSSELNVNALLLGDSALYLCASSPRGTVNEKLFFGSGTQLSVL.

J is TRBJ2-5 and V is TRBV2, with 7 bases fitting TRBD1. CDR3 size: 13 residues. Unmatched junction bases numbered 4, after V lost 8 bases and J lost 1 base. Germline CDR1 is SNHLY and CDR2 is FYNNEI. The CDR3, as DNA: TGTGCCAGCCAGGGGGAGTCCCAAGAGACCCAGTACTTC. It yields the protein CASQGESQETQYF.

The chain couples TRBV2 to TRBJ1-5, with D possibly matching TRBD1 (6 bases). Germline V lookup: CDR1 SNHLY, CDR2 FYNNEI. This CDR3 has 13 amino acids. Trimming cost V 6 bases and J 7 bases, with 13 bases left between them. CDR3 nucleotides: TGTGCCAGCAGCGCTGGACAGTGGCAGCCCCAGCATTTT. Translation gives CASSAGQWQPQHF.

This chain uses TRBV12-5 with TRBJ2-2, with TRBD1 matching over 7 bases. Unmatched junction bases numbered 8, after V lost 1 base and J lost 6 bases. There are 16 residues in the CDR3. Per germline, CDR1 LGHNT and CDR2 FRNRAP. CDR3 loop: CASGLDRGMGSGELFF. CDR3 coding DNA: TGTGCTAGTGGTTTGGACAGGGGAATGGGGTCCGGGGAGCTGTTTTTT.

This chain joins TRBV28 and TRBJ1-5, with 8 nucleotides matching TRBD1. The CDR3 has 19 residues. Trimming at V came to 2 bases and at J to 0 bases, leaving 12 bases not matched to a gene. Germline CDR1 and CDR2: MDHEN and SYDVKM. The CDR3 region has the DNA TGTGCCAGCAGTTTACCCTCTGGACAGGGCGTCGATAGCAATCAGCCCCAGCATTTT. Translated, it gives CASSLPSGQGVDSNQPQHF.

This clone appeared once. The gene calls are TRBV29-1 and TRBJ1-2, with 8 bases matching TRBD1. Trimming cost V 1 base and J 8 bases; bases outside gene matches: 9. This CDR3 has 14 residues. Germline V gives CDR1 SQVTM, CDR2 ANQGSEA. The CDR3 is CSVEATGVPGGYTF. The CDR3 region has the DNA TGCAGCGTTGAAGCGACAGGGGTGCCGGGAGGCTACACCTTC.

The chain employs TRBV19 and TRBJ1-1; 12 positions match TRBD1. CDR1 is LNHDA and CDR2 is SQIVND in the germline V gene (reference sequence). The CDR3 loop spans 14 amino acids. Trimming at V came to 3 bases and at J to 8 bases, leaving 4 bases not matched to a gene. The DNA of the CDR3 is TGTGCCAGTAGTATTAGGGGACAGGGGGCCGAAGCTTTCTTT. It specifies CASSIRGQGAEAFF.

V gene TRBV5-1 combines with J gene TRBJ2-7; TRBD1 is a possible D gene (7 bases). Between the trimmed V and J ends, which lost 7 bases and 0 bases, there was a span of 14 bases. The CDR3 runs to 14 residues. Germline V gene lookup returns CDR1 SGHRS and CDR2 YFSETQ. CDR3: CASGYRGLSYEQYF. In DNA form, the CDR3 reads TGCGCCAGCGGCTACAGGGGACTCTCCTACGAGCAGTACTTC.

V is TRBV4-3 and J is TRBJ1-5; no definite D call. The CDR3 is 13 residues long. Germline V lookup: CDR1 LGHNA, CDR2 YSLEER. V was cut by 3 bases and J by 5 bases, with 8 bases left in between. The CDR3 region is CASSQQVDQPQHF. Written as DNA, the CDR3 is TGCGCCAGCAGCCAGCAGGTAGATCAGCCCCAGCATTTT.

In DNA form, the CDR3 reads TGTGCCAGCAGTGAATGGGCCCGCCAAGAGACCCAGTACTTC. Protein: CASSEWARQETQYF. This chain joins TRBV25-1 and TRBJ2-5; unclear D gene. Trimming removed 1 base from V and 1 base from J, with 7 bases in between. CDR1 is MGHDK and CDR2 is SYGVNS in the germline V gene. This CDR3 comprises 14 residues. Together with reference TRBV25-1 and TRBJ2-5, the CDR3 gives the full variable domain: EADIYQTPRYLVIGTGKKITLECSQTMGHDKMYWYQQDPGMELHLIHYSYGVNSTEKGDLSSESTVSRIRTEHFPLTLESARPSHTSQYLCASSEWARQETQYFGPGTRLLVL.

V usage is TRBV2 and J usage is TRBJ2-1, with D possibly TRBD2 on 5 matching bases. This CDR3 has 16 amino acids. CDR1 and CDR2 (germline): SNHLY, FYNNEI. V lost 4 bases, J lost 8 bases, and 21 bases lay in between. The CDR3 bases are TGTGCCAGCAGTGTGGGCGGTTGGTCTAGCAGCCATGAGCAGTTCTTC. This sequence encodes CASSVGGWSSSHEQFF.

This rearrangement joins TRBV19 to TRBJ1-5; the D gene is possibly TRBD1 (6 bases). Deletions cut 6 bases from V and 6 bases from J, with 15 bases between. Germline CDR1 reads LNHDA; CDR2 reads SQIVND (reference sequence). The CDR3 length is 14 residues. The CDR3 region is CASSEGGARQPQHF. The CDR3 DNA reads as TGTGCCAGTAGCGAGGGGGGGGCGCGTCAGCCCCAGCATTTT. The variable domain in full, completed from reference TRBV19 and TRBJ1-5, reads DGGITQSPKYLFRKEGQNVTLSCEQNLNHDAMYWYRQDPGQGLRLIYYSQIVNDFQKGDIAEGYSVSREKKESFPLTVTSAQKNPTAFYLCASSEGGARQPQHFGDGTRLSIL.

On this clone itself: One end of the junction varies from germline; a read error may be responsible. The gene calls are TRBV2 and TRBJ2-1; 14 bases are a match to TRBD2. This CDR3 is built from 15 residues. Germline V lookup: CDR1 SNHLY, CDR2 FYNNEI. CDR3 in DNA: TGTGCCAGCAGGGAAGGACTAGCGGGGGGCAATGAGCAGTTCTTC. It translates to CASREGLAGGNEQFF.

This clone has just a few counts. The V gene is TRBV29-1, the J gene TRBJ1-1; 8 nucleotides agree with TRBD1. The CDR3 is 13 residues long. Germline CDR1 SQVTM, CDR2 ANQGSEA. With 7 bases clipped from V and 5 bases from J, the junction kept 9 bases outside the gene matches. CDR3 DNA: TGCAGCGGAGCCAGGGGGCGCAGGACTGAAGCTTTCTTT. This gives the protein CSGARGRRTEAFF. Complete variable domain (other parts from reference TRBV29-1 and TRBJ1-1): SAVISQKPSRDICQRGTSLTIQCQVDSQVTMMFWYRQQPGQSLTLIATANQGSEATYESGFVIDKFPISRPNLTFSTLTVSNMSPEDSSIYLCSGARGRRTEAFFGQGTRLTVV.

This clone was recorded a few times. The chain has TRBV27 and TRBJ2-2; tentatively, D is TRBD1 (5 bases). V was trimmed by 2 bases and J by 8 bases, leaving 12 bases between them. The CDR3 runs 14 residues. The germline CDR1 and CDR2 sequences are MNHEY and SMNVEV (reference sequence). The CDR3: CASSLGAGMGELFF. As DNA, the CDR3 is TGTGCCAGCAGTTTAGGAGCAGGGATGGGGGAGCTGTTTTTT.

The V and J genes are TRBV4-3 and TRBJ1-3; tentatively, D is TRBD1 (5 bases). CDR1 and CDR2 from the germline V gene are LGHNA and YSLEER. V lost 1 base and J 0 bases, leaving 19 bases between the germline ends. There are 19 residues in the CDR3. The DNA for the CDR3 is TGCGCCAGCAGCCAAGTTAAGGACACCAACGGATTCTCTGGAAACACCATATATTTT. It codes for CASSQVKDTNGFSGNTIYF.

This clone was seen just once. The chain employs TRBV11-3 and TRBJ2-2, with D tentatively TRBD1 (5 bases). The ends were cut back, 0 bases at V and 2 bases at J, with 7 bases in the middle. Germline values: CDR1 SGHNT, CDR2 YENEEA. CDR3 length: 15 amino acids. CDR3 sequence reads: CASSLDRGNTGELFF. For the CDR3, the DNA is TGTGCCAGCAGCTTAGATAGGGGCAACACCGGGGAGCTGTTTTTT. The complete variable domain, with remaining parts taken from reference TRBV11-3 and TRBJ2-2, reads EAGVVQSPRYKIIEKKQPVAFWCNPISGHNTLYWYLQNLGQGPELLIRYENEEAVDDSQLPKDRFSAERLKGVDSTLKIQPAELGDSAVYLCASSLDRGNTGELFFGEGSRLTVL.

This clone has just one count. The V gene is TRBV19, the J gene TRBJ1-4; D gene uncertain. Trimming shortened V by 3 bases and J by 12 bases, and 17 bases separated the two germline ends. The CDR3 is made up of 14 amino acids. CDR1 and CDR2 from the germline V gene are LNHDA and SQIVND (reference sequence). The CDR3 region has the DNA TGTGCCAGTAGTATCTCCGACACCTTAGAGCAACTGTTTTTT. It is translated as CASSISDTLEQLFF.

V usage is TRBV15 and J usage is TRBJ1-2; 8 nucleotides line up with TRBD1. This CDR3 is 15 amino acids long. With V trimmed by 0 bases and J by 8 bases, 8 bases remained unmatched. Germline loops: CDR1 LNHNV, CDR2 YYDKDF (reference sequence). DNA of the CDR3: TGTGCCACCAGCAGAGATCCACAGGGGGGGATCGGCTACACCTTC. Protein product: CATSRDPQGGIGYTF.

Remarks on this clone: Other DNA sequences from this sample encode an identical CDR3 as well. In DNA form, the CDR3 reads TGTGCCAGCAGCCAGACTAGCGGGGGCGAGACCCAGTACTTC. Its translation is CASSQTSGGETQYF. The gene calls are TRBV3-1 (or the pseudogene TRBV3-2) and TRBJ2-5, with 12 bases identical to TRBD2. CDR3 length equals 14 residues. Germline-derived CDR1 and CDR2 are LGHDT and YNNKEL (reference sequence). The V gene end was trimmed by 3 bases and the J gene end by 5 bases; junction bases not matched to a gene: 1.

The CDR3 here is CASSYKLAGDSSYEQYF. CDR3 nucleotide sequence: TGTGCCAGCAGCTACAAACTAGCGGGGGACAGCTCCTACGAGCAGTACTTC. This rearrangement joins TRBV28 to TRBJ2-7; 11 bases map to TRBD2. The CDR3 totals 17 residues. The V gene end was trimmed by 6 bases and the J gene end by 0 bases; junction bases not matched to a gene: 10. CDR1 is MDHEN and CDR2 is SYDVKM in the germline V gene.

The chain is built from TRBV30 and TRBJ2-7; TRBD1 matches at 9 bases. The trim removed 3 bases at V and 6 bases at J, leaving 3 bases unmatched. The CDR3 contains 12 residues. Germline lookup yields CDR1 GTSNPN and CDR2 SVGIG (reference sequence). CDR3 in DNA: TGTGCCTGGAGCAAACAGGGGGCCGAGCAGTACTTC. This translates into CAWSKQGAEQYF.

The genes are TRBV5-1 and TRBJ2-1; no firm D call. CDR1 SGHRS and CDR2 YFSETQ come from the germline V gene. The CDR3 consists of 16 residues. The germline V and J ends were trimmed by 2 bases and 7 bases, with 19 bases remaining between them. The CDR3 DNA follows: TGCGCCAGCAGCTTAACGGCCACTATCGCGTGGAATGAGCAGTTCTTC. Residues: CASSLTATIAWNEQFF. The whole variable domain, remainder taken from reference TRBV5-1 and TRBJ2-1, is KAGVTQTPRYLIKTRGQQVTLSCSPISGHRSVSWYQQTPGQGLQFLFEYFSETQRNKGNFPGRFSGRQFSNSRSEMNVSTLELGDSALYLCASSLTATIAWNEQFFGPGTRLTVL.

A note on this clone: Other DNA sequences in this specimen translate into the identical CDR3. The chain employs TRBV5-1 and TRBJ2-7; 8 nucleotides line up with TRBD2. Germline-derived CDR1 and CDR2 are SGHRS and YFSETQ. V lost 1 base, J lost 0 bases, and 0 bases stayed unmatched. The CDR3 covers 14 residues. The CDR3: CASSLTSGSYEQYF. The CDR3, as DNA: TGCGCCAGCAGCTTGACTAGCGGCTCCTACGAGCAGTACTTC.

This rearrangement joins TRBV12-5 to TRBJ1-2; D is unclear. Per the germline V gene, CDR1 is LGHNT and CDR2 is FRNRAP. The CDR3 sequence is 13 residues long. Between the trimmed V and J ends, which lost 4 bases and 12 bases, there was a span of 18 bases. CDR3 coding DNA: TGTGCTAGTGGTTCGCTGAAACGGGTAGTTGACACCTTC. Translated: CASGSLKRVVDTF.

This chain links TRBV4-3 with TRBJ2-1; D might be TRBD2 (5 bases). This CDR3 has 17 residues. Germline assignment: CDR1 LGHNA and CDR2 YSLEER. The V and J ends lost 5 bases and 0 bases respectively, with 17 bases between them. This chain's CDR3 is CASSARLASSSYNEQFF. In DNA, the CDR3 is TGCGCCAGCAGCGCCCGCCTAGCATCGAGCTCCTACAATGAGCAGTTCTTC.

This clone showed up just once. The chain has TRBV12-5 and TRBJ1-5; 8 bases are shared with TRBD1. V lost 3 bases, J lost 2 bases, and 3 bases stayed unmatched. Germline V CDR1 and CDR2: LGHNT, FRNRAP. The CDR3 length is 15 residues. For the CDR3, the DNA is TGTGCTAGTGGTTTTGGGGACAGGCGCAATCAGCCCCAGCATTTT. Translation: CASGFGDRRNQPQHF.

This clone has only a few counts. V is TRBV19 and J is TRBJ1-1; D gene ambiguous. Germline lookup yields CDR1 LNHDA and CDR2 SQIVND (reference sequence). The CDR3 sequence is 14 residues long. V lost 3 bases and J 7 bases, leaving 15 bases between the germline ends. The CDR3 DNA is TGTGCCAGTAGTATTGCGAGGGAGGCCGGTGAAGCTTTCTTT. This translates into CASSIAREAGEAFF.

V gene TRBV5-6 combines with J gene TRBJ2-1; 11 nucleotides agree with TRBD1. The length of the CDR3 is 13 residues. In germline, CDR1 is SGHDT, CDR2 YYEEEE. J was trimmed by 13 bases and V by 4 bases; bases with no gene match: 7. For the CDR3, the DNA is TGTGCCAGCAGCATGGACAGGGGGCTCGCCCAGTTCTTC. Its translation: CASSMDRGLAQFF. Supplemented by reference TRBV5-6 and TRBJ2-1, the full variable domain reads DAGVTQSPTHLIKTRGQQVTLRCSPKSGHDTVSWYQQALGQGPQFIFQYYEEEERQRGNFPDRFSGHQFPNYSSELNVNALLLGDSALYLCASSMDRGLAQFFGPGTRLTVL.